One sample yielded the 25 T cell receptor beta chains listed below, sequenced in a study of regulatory T cells in long-lasting Graves disease. The time point denotes: newly diagnosed GD, antithyroid drugs for less than 3 months. RNA from PBMCs was the source of the TCR library. Library construction for TCR beta used iRepertoire HTBI primers and Arm-PCR of CDR3 regions. TCRdb used MiXCR to reprocess the multiplex PCR reads, holding one entry per CDR3 protein. This sample has about 620,000 distinct CDR3 sequences, with under 20% found just once. These data are also associated with another study on T cells in Graves' hyperthyroidism and ophthalmopathy.

Sequencing used peripheral blood mononuclear cells (PBMCs), obtained at new diagnosis, from a patient treated with antithyroid drugs. All receptors come from a woman in her twenties or thirties with Graves disease.

The chain links TRBV6-2 or TRBV6-3 to TRBJ2-5; no definite D call. The CDR3 is 14 amino acids. V was clipped by 4 bases and J by 2 bases, with 11 bases between them. Per the germline V gene, CDR1 is MNHEY and CDR2 is SVGEGT. The CDR3 nucleotides are TGTGCCAGCAGTTCCCGATTCGGGCAAGAGACCCAGTACTTC. Translating it yields CASSSRFGQETQYF.

The chain combines TRBV20-1 with TRBJ2-1; TRBD1 matches 8 bases. This CDR3 contains 14 residues. With 2 bases clipped from V and 6 bases from J, the junction kept 6 bases outside the gene matches. Germline V gene lookup returns CDR1 DFQATT and CDR2 SNEGSKA (reference sequence). Here the CDR3 reads CSARTGGRGNEQFF. CDR3 DNA sequence: TGCAGTGCTAGAACAGGGGGGCGAGGCAATGAGCAGTTCTTC.

This clonotype was recorded many times. This rearrangement joins TRBV6-1 to TRBJ2-5; possible D gene TRBD2, 7 bases. The CDR3 is made up of 16 amino acids. Germline V gene data show CDR1 as MNHNS and CDR2 as SASEGT. Trimming pared 5 bases from V and 5 bases from J, leaving 21 bases between. CDR3 DNA: TGTGCCAGCAGTCCCATCGGGGGGCTAAGATCTGAGACCCAGTACTTC. Its protein product is CASSPIGGLRSETQYF.

CDR3 amino acids: CASSRREGLNEQFF. CDR3 bases: TGTGCCAGCAGTAGACGGGAGGGCCTGAATGAGCAGTTCTTC. V usage is TRBV2 and J usage is TRBJ2-1, with 8 bases aligning to TRBD2. After removal of 5 bases from V and 7 bases from J, the junction contained 7 bases not matched to a gene. The CDR3 extends over 14 amino acids. Germline-derived CDR1 and CDR2 are SNHLY and FYNNEI.

This clonotype was detected only a few times. The rearrangement links TRBV5-1 to TRBJ2-7; no definite D call. Per germline, CDR1 SGHRS and CDR2 YFSETQ. The CDR3 has 14 residues. V dropped 2 bases and J dropped 9 bases, with 18 bases sitting between them. The CDR3 loop reads CASSLYPAADPQYF. CDR3 sequence (DNA): TGCGCCAGCAGCTTATACCCTGCGGCTGATCCGCAGTACTTC.

This clonotype was seen a few times. The J gene is TRBJ2-7, the V gene TRBV10-1; maybe TRBD2 (6 bases). Deletions cut 8 bases from V and 0 bases from J, with 23 bases between. Germline V lookup: CDR1 WNHNN, CDR2 SYGVQD (reference sequence). The length of the CDR3 is 17 residues. The CDR3: CASWDFSPRILSYEQYF. In DNA, the CDR3 is TGCGCCAGCTGGGACTTTTCCCCTCGGATCCTCTCCTACGAGCAGTACTTC.

The chain employs TRBV15 and TRBJ1-1; no firm D call. Germline CDR1 and CDR2: LNHNV and YYDKDF (reference sequence). The V gene lost 0 bases and the J gene lost 2 bases, with 7 bases spanning the gap. This CDR3 contains 14 residues. CDR3 DNA: TGTGCCACCAGCAGAGATACCGCAAACACTGAAGCTTTCTTT. It codes for CATSRDTANTEAFF.

At least ten counts were recorded for this clonotype. The chain combines TRBV6-1 with TRBJ1-5, with D uncertain. Trimming took 7 bases from V and 5 from J, leaving 18 bases between them. Germline V gene lookup returns CDR1 MNHNS and CDR2 SASEGT. The CDR3 spans 15 residues. CDR3 nucleotides: TGTGCCAGCATAAGGGCCCCGCAATACCATCAGCCCCAGCATTTT. Translating it yields CASIRAPQYHQPQHF.

Regarding this clonotype: Relative to the germline gene, one junction end is altered; a read error may explain this. V usage is TRBV14 and J usage is TRBJ2-7; 8 bases fit TRBD1. Per germline, CDR1 SGHDN and CDR2 FVKESK. This CDR3 contains 14 residues. The CDR3 sequence: CASSRRRGPGGAHF. The CDR3 nucleotides read TGTGCCAGCAGCCGACGAAGAGGTCCAGGGGGCGCACACTTC.

This chain joins TRBV24-1 and TRBJ2-7; the match to TRBD1 covers 10 bases. V lost 6 bases, J lost 4 bases, and 8 bases stayed unmatched. CDR3 size: 15 residues. Germline V gene sequence: CDR1 KGHDR, CDR2 SFDVKD. The CDR3 DNA follows: TGTGCCACCAGTCCCAGACAGGGGGCTGTTTACGAGCAGTACTTC. Translation: CATSPRQGAVYEQYF.

This clonotype appeared many times. The chain recombines TRBV11-2 with TRBJ1-1; tentative D call: TRBD1 (5 bases). Germline V gene sequence: CDR1 SGHAT, CDR2 FQNNGV. V was shortened by 7 bases and J by 4 bases, with 16 bases between the two germline ends. The CDR3 contains 14 residues. CDR3 DNA: TGTGCCAGCATCTTGGGGTATGGGGGCACTGAAGCTTTCTTT. Translated: CASILGYGGTEAFF.

The V call is TRBV6-1, the J call TRBJ2-1, with TRBD1 matching 10 bases. In germline, CDR1 is MNHNS, CDR2 SASEGT. The CDR3 is 13 amino acids. J lost 4 bases, V lost 8 bases, and 2 bases had no gene match. The CDR3 DNA follows: TGTGCCAGCGGGGGACAGGGGTACAATGAGCAGTTCTTC. Encoded protein: CASGGQGYNEQFF.

The rearrangement uses TRBV7-6 and TRBJ2-7; the D gene is possibly TRBD2 (5 bases). The ends were cut back, 4 bases at V and 3 bases at J, with 10 bases in the middle. The germline gives CDR1 SGHVS, CDR2 FNYEAQ. This CDR3 region has 13 residues. CDR3 DNA sequence: TGTGCCAGCAGCTCCGCCGGGAACTACGAGCAGTACTTC. It translates to CASSSAGNYEQYF.

This clonotype was seen only a few times. J is TRBJ1-6 and V is TRBV20-1, with a weak D call TRBD1 (6 bases). The V gene lost 0 bases and the J gene lost 5 bases, with 11 bases spanning the gap. This CDR3 contains 15 residues. The germline CDR1 and CDR2 sequences are DFQATT and SNEGSKA (reference sequence). The CDR3 region has the DNA TGCAGTGCTAGAGATTTGGAGGGGGATAATTCACCCCTCCACTTT. Its translation: CSARDLEGDNSPLHF.

The sample holds many counts of this clonotype. The V and J genes are TRBV10-3 and TRBJ1-6; D ambiguous. With 2 bases removed from V and 10 bases from J, the gap between germline ends came to 15 bases. Per the germline V gene, CDR1 is ENHRY and CDR2 is SYGVKD. The CDR3 consists of 15 residues. This chain's CDR3 is CAISEKELEGSPLHF. The CDR3 nucleotides read TGTGCCATCAGTGAGAAAGAGCTAGAGGGCTCACCCCTCCACTTT.

The V and J genes are TRBV7-2 and TRBJ2-7, with a weak D call TRBD1 (5 bases). V lost 1 base to trimming and J lost 3 bases, with 10 bases between them. Germline V gives CDR1 SGHTA, CDR2 FQGNSA. This CDR3 is 14 amino acids long. DNA of the CDR3: TGTGCCAGCAGCTTAGGATCAGGGCTCTACGAGCAGTACTTC. Amino acid sequence: CASSLGSGLYEQYF.

J is TRBJ1-5 and V is TRBV15; D remains ambiguous. Germline-derived CDR1 and CDR2 are LNHNV and YYDKDF (reference sequence). Trimming cost V 5 bases and J 2 bases, with 13 bases left between them. This CDR3 is 15 amino acids long. The CDR3 loop is CATSSPSAGNQPQHF. CDR3 nucleotide sequence: TGTGCCACCAGCTCCCCCTCGGCGGGCAATCAGCCCCAGCATTTT.

This clonotype was counted at least ten times. The CDR3 loop reads CASRGTAHGTGELFF. The DNA for the CDR3 is TGTGCCAGCAGGGGGACAGCTCACGGCACCGGGGAGCTGTTTTTT. The chain recombines TRBV2 with TRBJ2-2, with 7 bases lining up with TRBD1. This CDR3 is built from 15 residues. With V trimmed by 6 bases and J by 4 bases, 8 bases remained unmatched. Germline V gene data show CDR1 as SNHLY and CDR2 as FYNNEI.

At least ten counts were recorded for this clonotype. V gene TRBV12-3 or TRBV12-4 combines with J gene TRBJ2-1, with 7 nucleotides matching TRBD2. The trim removed 0 bases at V and 4 bases at J, leaving 6 bases unmatched. This CDR3 region has 16 residues. CDR3 sequence: CASSLAGGRSYNEQFF. The CDR3 DNA sequence: TGTGCCAGCAGTTTAGCGGGCGGGAGATCTTACAATGAGCAGTTCTTC.

The rearrangement links TRBV3-1 to TRBJ2-1; 8 bases align to TRBD2. V was clipped by 4 bases and J by 14 bases; unmatched bases: 13. The CDR3 sequence is 14 residues long. Germline-derived CDR1 and CDR2 are LGHDT and YNNKEL (reference sequence). In DNA, the CDR3 is TGTGCCAGCAGCCCAGCCGGGGGGGGCGCATTGGAGTTCTTC. Its translation: CASSPAGGGALEFF.

The V and J genes are TRBV7-9 and TRBJ1-4; D unclear. Per germline, CDR1 SEHNR and CDR2 FQNEAQ (reference sequence). The CDR3 has 11 residues. V lost 2 bases and J 8 bases, leaving 3 bases between the germline ends. In DNA form, the CDR3 reads TGTGCCAGCAGCTTAACAGAAAAACTGTTTTTT. It yields the protein CASSLTEKLFF.

This clonotype appeared many times. This chain joins TRBV28 and TRBJ1-3, with no clear D. Trimming took 5 bases from V and 2 from J, leaving 4 bases between them. Germline V CDR1 and CDR2: MDHEN, SYDVKM. This CDR3 is 12 amino acids long. The CDR3 here is CASSDPGNTIYF. CDR3 DNA sequence: TGTGCCAGCAGTGATCCTGGAAACACCATATATTTT.

As to this clonotype: A read error is the likely source, as a far larger clone sits one nucleotide away. The genes are TRBV2 and TRBJ1-4, with TRBD1 matching over 8 bases. The closer fit of TRBJ1-6 to the DNA end suggests the J call may be wrong. CDR3 length: 15 amino acids. Per germline, CDR1 SNHLY and CDR2 FYNNEI. The CDR3 region has the DNA TGTGTCAGCAGTCACGACAGGGGTTTAGGTTCACCCCTCCACTTT. The encoded protein is CVSSHDRGLGSPLHF.

In this sample, this clonotype turned up many times. V usage is TRBV28 and J usage is TRBJ1-6, with 7 bases identical to TRBD1. Germline CDR1 and CDR2: MDHEN and SYDVKM. The V and J ends lost 7 bases and 9 bases, in that order; junction bases with no gene match: 12. This CDR3 is 15 amino acids long. CDR3 amino acids: CASIRDRFGISPLHF. As DNA, the CDR3 is TGTGCCAGCATTAGGGACAGATTTGGTATTTCACCCCTCCACTTT. Full variable domain (missing parts from reference TRBV28 and TRBJ1-6): DVKVTQSSRYLVKRTGEKVFLECVQDMDHENMFWYRQDPGLGLRLIYFSYDVKMKEKGDIPEGYSVSREKKERFSLILESASTNQTSMYLCASIRDRFGISPLHFGNGTRLTVT.

This clonotype was recorded at least ten times. As DNA, the CDR3 is TGTGCCAGCAGCTTCCTACAGGGTACCCCCTACGAGCAGTACTTC. This codes for CASSFLQGTPYEQYF. The chain carries TRBV7-9 and TRBJ2-7, with TRBD1 as a possible D gene (6 bases). The CDR3 contains 15 residues. Trimming shortened V by 3 bases and J by 2 bases, and 14 bases separated the two germline ends. Germline V CDR1 and CDR2: SEHNR, FQNEAQ (reference sequence).